This T cell receptor (beta chain) was found in a study of CD8 T cells in Susac syndrome. This clonotype was detected once. This CDR3 has 14 residues. After removal of 6 bases from V and 5 bases from J, the junction contained 8 bases not matched to a gene. Per the germline V gene, CDR1 is SGDLS and CDR2 is YYNGEE. An input of about 0.45 to 1 ug of RNA was subjected to reverse transcription using random hexamers. Each CDR3 protein gets one entry after TCRdb re-called the immunoSEQ multiplex PCR reads with MiXCR. The sample shows about 300,000 distinct CDR3 sequences, around 85% of them seen only once. V and J are TRBV9 and TRBJ2-1, with 7 bases identical to TRBD2. This clonotype originated in a human donor with multiple sclerosis. The sample comprised CD8+ T cells from PBMCs. The CDR3 DNA sequence: TGTGCCAGCAAGGGAGGGCTCCCCCACAATGAGCAGTTCTTC. Translated, it gives CASKGGLPHNEQFF.